This T cell receptor (beta chain) was sequenced for a study of T cells in Graves' hyperthyroidism and ophthalmopathy. Findings of the study overall: Before onset, by a median of approximately 5.9 months, the model predicted ophthalmopathy. The blood repertoire included most of the expanded thyroid clonotypes above 0.001.

Orbital computed tomography, thyroid ultrasound, serum thyroxine and TRAb, and clinical symptoms together informed the diagnoses. Looked up from germline, CDR1 is SGDLS and CDR2 is YYNGEE. This CDR3 comprises 14 residues. The V end was cut by 4 bases, the J end by 4 bases, with 15 bases between. The TCR beta CDR3 regions underwent amplification using RNA transcripts as the source. TCR CDR3 regions were first amplified by RT-PCR with HTBI primers. From the multiplex PCR reads, TCRdb called clonotypes with MiXCR, one entry per CDR3 protein. The profile shows fewer than 200,000 distinct CDR3 sequences, just under 9.5% of them singletons. This clonotype has ten or more counts. The antigen is undetermined.

Sequenced material: blood. This TCR came from a woman aged 18-30 years with Graves' hyperthyroidism that later progressed to Graves' ophthalmopathy. The chain recombines TRBV9 with TRBJ2-7; D unresolved. The CDR3 DNA reads TGTGCCAGCAGCCTTGGACCCTCGGGTTACGAGCAGTACTTC. Translating it yields CASSLGPSGYEQYF.